This T cell receptor (beta chain) appears in the sequencing data of a study of tumor and adjacent non-tumor tissue in lung cancer. For the study at large: Patients were aged about 30 to 85, nine to eleven men and about five women, stage I to III.

The germline gives CDR1 SGHRS, CDR2 YFSETQ. V lost 0 bases, J lost 1 base, and 13 bases lay in between. This CDR3 is 16 amino acids long. This clonotype was recorded many times. RNA was extracted from bulk tissue without any cell sorting. Three rounds of nested PCR, following a modified ARM-PCR protocol, produced the TCRbeta library. TCRdb reprocessed the multiplex PCR reads via MiXCR and lists one record per CDR3 protein. The sample holds about 200,000 distinct CDR3 sequences, around 70% seen once. The receptor's source is a man aged 55 to 70 with non-small cell lung cancer. Sequenced material: lung tumor tissue. This chain connects TRBV5-1 to TRBJ2-5, with a tentative D call TRBD1 (5 bases). Written as DNA, the CDR3 is TGCGCCAGCAGCTTGGAAGGACATAGAACCCAAGAGACCCAGTACTTC. Its protein is CASSLEGHRTQETQYF.